Sequencing of this T cell receptor (beta chain) was carried out in a study of Graves' ophthalmopathy and Graves' hyperthyroidism. The table lists this clonotype with many counts. V dropped 5 bases and J dropped 1 base, with 8 bases sitting between them. This CDR3 contains 12 residues. Per the germline V gene, CDR1 is SQVTM and CDR2 is ANQGSEA. Amplified material comprised TCR beta CDR3 regions derived from RNA transcripts. First-round RT-PCR with HTBI primers preceded a second-round multiplex PCR. One entry per CDR3 protein, called by TCRdb with MiXCR from the multiplex PCR reads. The repertoire has 560,000 or so distinct CDR3 sequences, 35% to 40% of them found once; the top ten carry roughly 4.5%.

This chain joins TRBV29-1 and TRBJ1-2; D unclear. Sequencing used peripheral blood or thyroid tissue (not recorded which). The receptor was isolated from an adult man with Graves' hyperthyroidism. The CDR3 here is CSVFKLNYGYTF. In DNA, the CDR3 is TGCAGCGTTTTCAAGCTTAACTATGGCTACACCTTC. The whole variable domain, remainder taken from reference TRBV29-1 and TRBJ1-2, is SAVISQKPSRDICQRGTSLTIQCQVDSQVTMMFWYRQQPGQSLTLIATANQGSEATYESGFVIDKFPISRPNLTFSTLTVSNMSPEDSSIYLCSVFKLNYGYTFGSGTRLTVV.